This T cell receptor (beta chain) was sequenced for a study of regulatory dendritic cells for organ transplantation. TCRdb's table, derived via immunoSEQ multiplex PCR, lists solely in-frame clones and lacks some. The table shows about 12,000 clones, with roughly 73% occurring only once. Sorted subsets were CFSE-labeled and cultured around five days with allogeneic dendritic cells. In regard to this clone: Antigen specificity is unknown.

The V and J ends lost 5 bases and 8 bases, in that order; junction bases with no gene match: 5. This CDR3 has 13 amino acids. Germline V gives CDR1 LNHDA, CDR2 SQIVND (reference sequence). The sequence was collected from a human donor in good health. This rearrangement joins TRBV19 to TRBJ2-1, with 8 positions matching TRBD2. Sequences were obtained from naive CD8+ T cells from blood cultured with regulatory dendritic cells. Subset defined: CD45RA+ naive T cells. The CDR3 reads CASSLAGGHEQFF. CDR3 DNA sequence: TGTGCCAGTAGTCTGGCGGGGGGACATGAGCAGTTCTTC.